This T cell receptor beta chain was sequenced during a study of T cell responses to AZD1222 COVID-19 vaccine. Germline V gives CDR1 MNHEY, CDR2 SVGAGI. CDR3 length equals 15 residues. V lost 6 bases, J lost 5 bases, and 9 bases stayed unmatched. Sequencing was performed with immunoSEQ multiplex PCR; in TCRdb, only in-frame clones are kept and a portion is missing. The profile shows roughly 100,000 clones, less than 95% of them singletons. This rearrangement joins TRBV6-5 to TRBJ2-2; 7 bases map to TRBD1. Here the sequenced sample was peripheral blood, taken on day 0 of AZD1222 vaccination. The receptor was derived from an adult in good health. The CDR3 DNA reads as TGTGCCAGCAGATCTGGGGACAGAGAAACCGGGGAGCTGTTTTTT. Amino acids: CASRSGDRETGELFF.